The TCR beta chain under discussion was sequenced for a study of cytomegalovirus exposure and HLA in healthy donors. At the level of the study: Unique TCR beta sequences numbering approximately 120 million came from 190 million or so T cells in an earlier analysis.

Study-wide points: Later analysis associated a missense DCLRE1C variant with TCR beta V- and J-gene trimming. According to reports, the classifier identified cytomegalovirus status with high specificity and sensitivity. When analyzed later, the rates of TCR association showed variation by HLA locus, with DRB1 the most and HLA-C the fewest.

With respect to this clone: What it binds is not known. At one end, the junction sequence differs from germline, possibly due to a read error.

Germline CDR1 and CDR2: SEHNR and FQNEAQ (reference sequence). This CDR3 has 16 residues. 13 Jbeta primers and 60 Vbeta primers were used for the PCR. The protocol was immunoSEQ multiplex PCR, while the TCRdb copy is restricted to in-frame clones and leaves out a portion. The sample holds 150,000 or so clones, about 74% seen once. V and J are TRBV7-9 and TRBJ2-7; maybe TRBD1 (5 bases). Sequences were obtained from PBMCs. This sequence originates from a male donor in good health and CMV-seronegative. This chain's CDR3 is CSSSLAGQGLFYEQYF. Written as DNA, the CDR3 is TGTTCCAGCAGCTTAGCCGGCCAGGGTTTGTTCTACGAGCAGTACTTC.